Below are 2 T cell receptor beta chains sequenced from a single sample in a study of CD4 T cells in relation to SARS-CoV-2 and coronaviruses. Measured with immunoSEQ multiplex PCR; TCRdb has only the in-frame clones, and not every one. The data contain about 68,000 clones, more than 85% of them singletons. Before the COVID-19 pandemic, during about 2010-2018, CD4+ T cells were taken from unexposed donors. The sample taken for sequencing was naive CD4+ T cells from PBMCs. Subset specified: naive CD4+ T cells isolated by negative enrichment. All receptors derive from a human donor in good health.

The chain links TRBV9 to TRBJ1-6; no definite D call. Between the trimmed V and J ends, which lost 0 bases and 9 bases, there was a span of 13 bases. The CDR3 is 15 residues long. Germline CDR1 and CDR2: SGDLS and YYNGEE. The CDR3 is CASSVVDIGVSPLHF. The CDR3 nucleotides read TGTGCCAGCAGCGTAGTTGACATTGGGGTTTCACCCCTCCACTTT.

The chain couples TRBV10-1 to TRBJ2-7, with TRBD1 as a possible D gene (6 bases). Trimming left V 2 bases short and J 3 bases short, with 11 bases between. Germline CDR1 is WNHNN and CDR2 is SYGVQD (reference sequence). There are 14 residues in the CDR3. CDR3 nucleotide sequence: TGCGCCAGCAGTGAGATGCCAGGGGACTACGAGCAGTACTTC. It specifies CASSEMPGDYEQYF.